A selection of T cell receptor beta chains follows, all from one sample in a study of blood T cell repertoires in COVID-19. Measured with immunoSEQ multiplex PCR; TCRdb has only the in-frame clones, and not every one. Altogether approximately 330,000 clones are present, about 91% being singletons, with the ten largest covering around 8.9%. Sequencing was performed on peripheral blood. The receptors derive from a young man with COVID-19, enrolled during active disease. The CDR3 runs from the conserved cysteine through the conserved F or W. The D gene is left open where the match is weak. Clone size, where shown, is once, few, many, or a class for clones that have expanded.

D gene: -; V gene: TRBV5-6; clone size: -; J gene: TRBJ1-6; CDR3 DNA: TGTGCCAGCAGCTTTTTTGCGAATTCACCCCTCCACTTT; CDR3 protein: CASSFFANSPLHF
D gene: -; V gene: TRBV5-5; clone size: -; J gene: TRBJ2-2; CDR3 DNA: TGTGCCAGCAGCTTGTATCCAGGCCATAACACCGGGGAGCTGTTTTTT; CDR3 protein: CASSLYPGHNTGELFF
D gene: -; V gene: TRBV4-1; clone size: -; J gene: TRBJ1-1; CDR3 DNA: TGCGCCAGCAGCCTGACAGGATCCACTGAAGCTTTCTTT; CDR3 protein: CASSLTGSTEAFF
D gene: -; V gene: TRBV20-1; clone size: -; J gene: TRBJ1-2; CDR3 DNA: TGCAGTGCTAGTGATGACAGAAACTATGGCTACACCTTC; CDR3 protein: CSASDDRNYGYTF
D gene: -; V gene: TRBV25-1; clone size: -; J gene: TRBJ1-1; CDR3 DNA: TGTGCCAGCAGTGAAACAGGATCGAACACTGAAGCTTTCTTT; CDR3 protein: CASSETGSNTEAFF
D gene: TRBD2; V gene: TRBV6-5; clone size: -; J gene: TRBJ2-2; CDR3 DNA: TGTGCCAGCAGTAACGCGGGGGGGAACACCGGGGAGCTGTTTTTT; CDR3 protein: CASSNAGGNTGELFF
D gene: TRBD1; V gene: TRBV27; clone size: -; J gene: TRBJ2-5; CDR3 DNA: TGTGCCAGCAGCGGACAGGGCTTAAGGGAGACCCAGTACTTC; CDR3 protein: CASSGQGLRETQYF
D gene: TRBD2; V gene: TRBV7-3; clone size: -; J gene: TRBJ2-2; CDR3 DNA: TGTGCCAGCAGCTCGACTAGCGGGAACGGGGAGCTGTTTTTT; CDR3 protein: CASSSTSGNGELFF
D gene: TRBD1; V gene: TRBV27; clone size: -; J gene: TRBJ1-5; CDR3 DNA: TGTGCCAGCAGTTTATCCCGGACAGGGAGCGGTCAGCCCCAGCATTTT; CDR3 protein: CASSLSRTGSGQPQHF
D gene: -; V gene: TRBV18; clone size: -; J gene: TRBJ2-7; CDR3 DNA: TGTGCCAGCTCACCTGGCGCGCTAGCGCTAAACGAGCAGTACTTC; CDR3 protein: CASSPGALALNEQYF
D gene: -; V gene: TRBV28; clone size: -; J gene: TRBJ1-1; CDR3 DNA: TGTGCCAGCAGTTCCCCACCCTCGGTAAACACTGAAGCTTTCTTT; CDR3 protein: CASSSPPSVNTEAFF
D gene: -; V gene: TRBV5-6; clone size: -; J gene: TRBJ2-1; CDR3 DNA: TGTGCCAGCAGCTTGGGGCAGGGTGGGTTCAATGAGCAGTTCTTC; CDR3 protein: CASSLGQGGFNEQFF
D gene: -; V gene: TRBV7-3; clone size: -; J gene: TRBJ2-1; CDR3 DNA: TGTGCCAGTCAGGGAAGGACATCGGATGAGCAGTTCTTC; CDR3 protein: CASQGRTSDEQFF
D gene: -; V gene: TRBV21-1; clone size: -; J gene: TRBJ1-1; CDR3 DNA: TGTGCCACCCGAATACTACAGGCCCCAGGGACTGAAGCTTTCTTT; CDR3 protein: CATRILQAPGTEAFF
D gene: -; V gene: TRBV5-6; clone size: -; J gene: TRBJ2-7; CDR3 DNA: TGTGCCAGCAGCTTCCGACAGTCCTACGAGCAGTACTTC; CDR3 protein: CASSFRQSYEQYF
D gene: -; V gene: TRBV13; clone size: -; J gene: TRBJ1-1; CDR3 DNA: TGTGCCAGCAGCCAATCATATGACAGGTCAATGAACACTGAAGCTTTCTTT; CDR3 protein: CASSQSYDRSMNTEAFF
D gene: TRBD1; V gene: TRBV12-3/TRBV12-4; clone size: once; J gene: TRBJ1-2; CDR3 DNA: TGTGCCAGCACGGGACAGGACGATTATGGCTACACCTTC; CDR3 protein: CASTGQDDYGYTF
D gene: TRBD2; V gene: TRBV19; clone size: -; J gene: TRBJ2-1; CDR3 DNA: TGTGCCAGTAGTACGGGACTAGGCTATGAGCAGTTCTTC; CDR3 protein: CASSTGLGYEQFF
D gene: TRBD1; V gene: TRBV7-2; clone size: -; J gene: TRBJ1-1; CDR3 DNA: TGTGCCAGCAGCTCCCCGGACAGGGGGTTGAACACTGAAGCTTTCTTT; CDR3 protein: CASSSPDRGLNTEAFF
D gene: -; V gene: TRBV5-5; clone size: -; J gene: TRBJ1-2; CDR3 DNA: TGTGCCAGCAGCTTTTACGGGTCCTATGGCTACACCTTC; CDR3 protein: CASSFYGSYGYTF
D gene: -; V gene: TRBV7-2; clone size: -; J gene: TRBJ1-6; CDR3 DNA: TGTGCCAGCAGCTCTCAGGGCAGGGCTTTACTCCACTTT; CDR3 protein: CASSSQGRALLHF
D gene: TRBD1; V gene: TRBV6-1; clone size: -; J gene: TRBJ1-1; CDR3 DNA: TGTGCCAGCAGTGAAACCCAACAGGGGGGCACTGAAGCTTTCTTT; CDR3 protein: CASSETQQGGTEAFF
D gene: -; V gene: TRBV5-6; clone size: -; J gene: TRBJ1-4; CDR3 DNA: TGTGCCAGCAGCTTCGGTCAGGTTGGTGTGGAACTGTTTTTT; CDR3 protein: CASSFGQVGVELFF
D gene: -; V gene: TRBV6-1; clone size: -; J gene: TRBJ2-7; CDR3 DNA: TGTGCCAGCAGTGAAGCCGACGGTGACACCTACGAGCAGTACTTC; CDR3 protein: CASSEADGDTYEQYF
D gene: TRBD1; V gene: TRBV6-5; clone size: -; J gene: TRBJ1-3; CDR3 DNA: TGTGCCAGCAGCCAGGGGGAAAGGTCTGGAAACACCATATATTTT; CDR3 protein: CASSQGERSGNTIYF
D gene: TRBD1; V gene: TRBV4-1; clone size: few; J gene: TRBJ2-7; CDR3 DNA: TGCGCCAGCAGCCAGGGGACAGGGCCGAGCTCCTACGAGCAGTACTTC; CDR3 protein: CASSQGTGPSSYEQYF
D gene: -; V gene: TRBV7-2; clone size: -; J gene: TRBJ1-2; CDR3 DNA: TGTGCCAGCAGCTTATTCGGGGGTGGCTACACCTTC; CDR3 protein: CASSLFGGGYTF
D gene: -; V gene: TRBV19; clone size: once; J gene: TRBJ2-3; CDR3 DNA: TGTGCCAGTAGTACAGGGGACCTCACAGATACGCAGTATTTT; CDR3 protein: CASSTGDLTDTQYF
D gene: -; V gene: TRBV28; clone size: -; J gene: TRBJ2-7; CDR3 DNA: TGTGCCAGCAGTGTTGGCGGGACCGCTTACGAGCAGTACTTC; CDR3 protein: CASSVGGTAYEQYF
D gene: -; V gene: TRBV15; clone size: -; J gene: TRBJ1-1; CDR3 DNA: TGTGCCACCAGCGAAGACCGAAAATCGGGGGAAGCTTTCTTT; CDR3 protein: CATSEDRKSGEAFF
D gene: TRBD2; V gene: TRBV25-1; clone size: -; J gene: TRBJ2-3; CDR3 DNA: TGTGCCAGCAGTGATCCAGCGGGATACACAGATACGCAGTATTTT; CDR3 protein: CASSDPAGYTDTQYF
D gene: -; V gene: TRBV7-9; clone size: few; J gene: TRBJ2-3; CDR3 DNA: TGTGCCAGCAGCTTAGTATGGGGAGACCTCACAGATACGCAGTATTTT; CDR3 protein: CASSLVWGDLTDTQYF
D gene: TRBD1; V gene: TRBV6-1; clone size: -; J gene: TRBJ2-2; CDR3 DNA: TGTGCCAGCAGTGAAGGAGGGGGACAGGGGGCCGGGGAGCTGTTTTTT; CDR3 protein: CASSEGGGQGAGELFF
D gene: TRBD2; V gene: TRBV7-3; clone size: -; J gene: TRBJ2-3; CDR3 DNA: TGTGCCAGCAGCTTAATTGGACTAGCGGGAGGACCAGATACGCAGTATTTT; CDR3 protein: CASSLIGLAGGPDTQYF
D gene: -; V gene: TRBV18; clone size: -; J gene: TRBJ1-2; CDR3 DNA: TGTGCCAGCTCACCGCCCGTTGGGGCGCGTAACTATGGCTACACCTTC; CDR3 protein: CASSPPVGARNYGYTF
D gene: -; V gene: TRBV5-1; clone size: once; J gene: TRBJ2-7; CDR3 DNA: TGCGCCAGCAGCCAACAGGGACCCGAGCAGTACTTC; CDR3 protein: CASSQQGPEQYF
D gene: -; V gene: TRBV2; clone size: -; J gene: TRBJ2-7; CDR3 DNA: TGTGCCAGCCAATTTTCGGGAGCCTCCTACGAGCAGTACTTC; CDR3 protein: CASQFSGASYEQYF
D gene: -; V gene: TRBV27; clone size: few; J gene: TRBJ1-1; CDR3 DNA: TGTGCCAGCAGTTTATCGAGGGTCATGGGAGGGACTGAAGCTTTCTTT; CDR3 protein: CASSLSRVMGGTEAFF
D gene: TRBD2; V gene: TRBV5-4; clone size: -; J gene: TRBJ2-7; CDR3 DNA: TGTGCCAGCAGCCACTGGGGACTAGCGGGCACCTACGAGCAGTACTTC; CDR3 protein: CASSHWGLAGTYEQYF
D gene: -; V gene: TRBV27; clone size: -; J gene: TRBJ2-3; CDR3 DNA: TGTGCCAGCAGTGCCACTTCTAGCACAGATACGCAGTATTTT; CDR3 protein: CASSATSSTDTQYF
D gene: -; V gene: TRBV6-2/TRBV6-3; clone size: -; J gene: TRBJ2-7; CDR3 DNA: TGTGCCAGCAGTACAAATGACGAGCAGTACTTC; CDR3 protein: CASSTNDEQYF
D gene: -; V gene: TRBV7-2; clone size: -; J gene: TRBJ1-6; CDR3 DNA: TGTGCCAGCAGCTTTCCCGGGACACAAAATTCACCCCTCCACTTT; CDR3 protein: CASSFPGTQNSPLHF
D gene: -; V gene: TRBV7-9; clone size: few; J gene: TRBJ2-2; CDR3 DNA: TGTGCCAGCAGCTTCGACACGAACACCGGGGAGCTGTTTTTT; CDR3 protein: CASSFDTNTGELFF
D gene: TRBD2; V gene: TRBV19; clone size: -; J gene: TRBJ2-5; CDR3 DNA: TGTGCCAGTAAGCTGACTAGCGGGAGAGAGACCCAGTACTTC; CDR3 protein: CASKLTSGRETQYF
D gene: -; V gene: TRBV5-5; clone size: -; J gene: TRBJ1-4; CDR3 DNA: TGTGCCAGCAGCTTGGGACCCGGAGGTGGCGGTGAAAAACTGTTTTTT; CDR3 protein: CASSLGPGGGGEKLFF
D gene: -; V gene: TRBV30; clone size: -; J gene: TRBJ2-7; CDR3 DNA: TGTGCCTGGAGTGTACGTAACCAGGGAAGAGATTTTGGTAGCTACGAGCAGTACTTC; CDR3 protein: CAWSVRNQGRDFGSYEQYF